This T cell receptor (beta chain) was found in a study of blood T cell repertoires in COVID-19. Study information: Samples came from the United States, Italy and Spain, spanning acute and convalescent COVID-19.

The cohort comprised adults aged roughly 18 to 95 years residing in under 30 US areas. Which cohort a participant joined came from the clinical history participants gave. Looked up from germline, CDR1 is LNHDA and CDR2 is SQIVND (reference sequence). The CDR3 is 13 residues long. Methods used by the authors: Estimated nucleated cell counts came from reference gene primer amplification. Assay: immunoSEQ multiplex PCR; the TCRdb copy retains only in-frame clones and omits some. Clonal size and the V and J genes are those of that table, whereas D and trimming came from the DNA. The table has about 400,000 clones, 88% seen once.

The J gene is TRBJ1-3, the V gene TRBV19, with D possibly being TRBD1 (5 bases). The TCR sequence derives from a middle-aged woman with acute COVID-19. The sequenced sample consisted of PBMCs or T cells enriched from blood (not recorded which). The CDR3 region has the DNA TGTGCAGGAGGGACGGGCTCTGGAAACACCATATATTTT. This sequence encodes CAGGTGSGNTIYF.